This paragraph reports one TCR beta chain. The data are from a study of blood T cell repertoires in COVID-19. On the study more broadly: Both acute and convalescent COVID-19 samples were obtained from the United States, Italy and Spain.

The method was immunoSEQ multiplex PCR; TCRdb's version includes in-frame clones alone and lacks a portion of them. The sample consists of roughly 100,000 clones, around 81% of them appearing once. V trimming: 3 bases; J trimming: 6 bases; junction bases outside the gene matches: 4. CDR3 length: 15 residues. The germline gives CDR1 MNHEY, CDR2 SMNVEV (reference sequence). The chain combines TRBV27 with TRBJ1-4; 10 bases are shared with TRBD1. The sequence was obtained from a man older than 75 with acute or convalescent COVID-19. The sample taken for sequencing was peripheral blood. The CDR3 DNA reads as TGTGCCAGCAGTTTTGTAGGACAGGGGGATGAAAAACTGTTTTTT. Translated: CASSFVGQGDEKLFF.